This entry features one T cell receptor beta chain sequence. Its specificity is not known. This sample is part of a study of cytomegalovirus exposure and HLA in healthy donors. Whole-study findings and limits: In a later analysis, an Asian-associated ancestry cluster reportedly showed fewer N-insertions than the roughly 700-donor mean. Among TCR beta chains of equal frequency, HLA-associated ones were more clonally expanded in a later analysis. A later analysis showed TCR association rates differing by HLA locus, peaking at DRB1 and lowest at HLA-C.

The PCR made use of 60 Vbeta and 13 Jbeta primers. The data were produced by immunoSEQ multiplex PCR, yet TCRdb's version contains in-frame clones alone and is incomplete. The table includes 95,000 to 110,000 clones, more than 75% detected once. Germline assignment: CDR1 SNHLY and CDR2 FYNNEI. This CDR3 spans 10 amino acids. V lost 0 bases to trimming and J lost 11 bases, with 4 bases between them. This receptor was taken from a young man in good health and CMV-seropositive. The specimen sequenced was PBMCs. The chain employs TRBV2 and TRBJ1-2, with no clear D. CDR3 protein: CASSEATYTF. CDR3 bases: TGTGCCAGCAGTGAAGCAACTTACACCTTC.